This T cell receptor (beta chain) was recovered during a study of T cells in tumors after PD-1 blockade. The method was immunoSEQ multiplex PCR; TCRdb's version includes in-frame clones alone and lacks a portion of them. The sample consists of tens of thousands of clones, 73% of them appearing once. Germline CDR1 is MNHEY and CDR2 is SVGAGI. The CDR3 has 13 residues. The V gene end was trimmed by 4 bases and the J gene end by 3 bases; junction bases not matched to a gene: 3. This clone was detected only a few times. The V and J genes are TRBV6-5 and TRBJ2-7, with TRBD1 matching over 7 bases. Sequencing used PBMCs, obtained after anti-PD-1 treatment. This TCR came from a human donor with basal cell carcinoma. CDR3 residues: CASSLGTDYEQYF. Written as DNA, the CDR3 is TGTGCCAGCAGTTTAGGGACAGACTACGAGCAGTACTTC.